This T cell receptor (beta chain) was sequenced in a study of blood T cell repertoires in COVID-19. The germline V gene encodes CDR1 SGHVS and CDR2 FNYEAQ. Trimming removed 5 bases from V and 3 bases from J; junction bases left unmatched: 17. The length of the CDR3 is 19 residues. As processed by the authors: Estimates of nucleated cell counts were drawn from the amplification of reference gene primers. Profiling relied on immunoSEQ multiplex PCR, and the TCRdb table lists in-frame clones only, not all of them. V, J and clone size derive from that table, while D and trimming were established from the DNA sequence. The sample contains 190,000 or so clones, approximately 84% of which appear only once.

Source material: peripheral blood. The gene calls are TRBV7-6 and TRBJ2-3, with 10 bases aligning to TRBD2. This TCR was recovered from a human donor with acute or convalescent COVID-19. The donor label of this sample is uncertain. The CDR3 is CASSPAGLASVVGTDTQYF. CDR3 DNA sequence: TGTGCCAGCAGCCCCGCGGGACTAGCGTCTGTGGTGGGGACAGATACGCAGTATTTT.